The 14 T cell receptor beta chains given below trace back to one sample, sequenced in a study of blood T cell repertoires in COVID-19. Libraries were prepared by immunoSEQ multiplex PCR; TCRdb keeps only in-frame clonotypes and omits some of them. The sample carries fewer than 200,000 clones, 81% recorded once. Sequenced: PBMCs or T cells enriched from blood (not recorded which). Receptors originate from a woman aged 40 to 50 with acute COVID-19.

The V gene is TRBV9, the J gene TRBJ2-1; TRBD2 matches 12 bases. V lost 2 bases and J lost 4; bases outside the gene matches: 4. The CDR3 is made up of 16 amino acids. The germline gives CDR1 SGDLS, CDR2 YYNGEE. CDR3 sequence: CASSVAGTSGYNEQFF. In DNA, the CDR3 is TGTGCCAGCAGCGTTGCCGGGACTAGCGGGTACAATGAGCAGTTCTTC.

J is TRBJ2-1 and V is TRBV5-1; D call uncertain. Germline loops: CDR1 SGHRS, CDR2 YFSETQ. V gave up 7 bases and J gave up 6 bases, with 11 bases separating them. This CDR3 is built from 12 residues. As DNA, the CDR3 is TGCGCCAGCGGGTTTAGAGGCAATGAGCAGTTCTTC. Its translation: CASGFRGNEQFF.

The chain employs TRBV5-1 and TRBJ1-4; TRBD1 might be the D (6 bases). Trimming took 9 bases from V and 3 from J, leaving 15 bases between them. This CDR3 region has 14 residues. Germline-derived CDR1 and CDR2 are SGHRS and YFSETQ. The CDR3 nucleotides are TGCGCCACTCGGCAGGGGTCAGCTAATGAAAAACTGTTTTTT. This sequence encodes CATRQGSANEKLFF.

DNA for the CDR3: TGTGCCAGCATAAAGACAGTTCCAGATACGCAGTATTTT. It yields the protein CASIKTVPDTQYF. This rearrangement joins TRBV2 to TRBJ2-3, with TRBD1 as a possible D gene (5 bases). In germline, CDR1 is SNHLY, CDR2 FYNNEI. Trimming removed 7 bases at V and 4 bases at J, with 12 bases between. This CDR3 spans 13 amino acids.

This chain joins TRBV6-5 and TRBJ1-1; no definite D call. With 2 bases removed from V and 5 bases from J, the gap between germline ends came to 9 bases. CDR1 and CDR2 (germline): MNHEY, SVGAGI. The CDR3 consists of 13 residues. The CDR3 sequence: CASSYAGSTEAFF. Here the CDR3 DNA reads TGTGCCAGCAGTTACGCGGGGAGTACTGAAGCTTTCTTT.

This rearrangement joins TRBV30 to TRBJ2-1; the match to TRBD1 covers 10 bases. The trim removed 1 base at V and 7 bases at J, leaving 7 bases unmatched. CDR3 length: 15 residues. Germline loops: CDR1 GTSNPN, CDR2 SVGIG (reference sequence). The CDR3 DNA reads as TGTGCCTGGAGTGCTGGGACAGGGGAGGGTAATGAGCAGTTCTTC. As protein: CAWSAGTGEGNEQFF.

This rearrangement joins TRBV29-1 to TRBJ1-2, with 7 bases lining up with TRBD1. V lost 6 bases to trimming and J lost 7 bases; unmatched junction nucleotides: 5. The germline gives CDR1 SQVTM, CDR2 ANQGSEA. This CDR3 is 11 amino acids long. The CDR3 reads CSVDRAGGYTF. The CDR3 bases are TGCAGCGTAGACAGGGCGGGTGGCTACACCTTC. Together with reference TRBV29-1 and TRBJ1-2, the CDR3 gives the full variable domain: SAVISQKPSRDICQRGTSLTIQCQVDSQVTMMFWYRQQPGQSLTLIATANQGSEATYESGFVIDKFPISRPNLTFSTLTVSNMSPEDSSIYLCSVDRAGGYTFGSGTRLTVV.

V is TRBV20-1 and J is TRBJ2-3, with 8 bases that match TRBD2. Germline lookup yields CDR1 DFQATT and CDR2 SNEGSKA (reference sequence). V gave up 3 bases and J gave up 3 bases; unmatched junction bases: 8. This CDR3 contains 15 residues. The CDR3 sequence is CSASTSREGTDTQYF. The CDR3 DNA follows: TGCAGTGCTAGTACCAGCCGGGAGGGAACAGATACGCAGTATTTT.

The chain carries TRBV15 and TRBJ1-4; 8 bases are shared with TRBD1. Germline V CDR1 and CDR2: LNHNV, YYDKDF (reference sequence). CDR3 size: 18 residues. The J segment lost 6 bases and the V segment lost 0 bases, leaving 12 bases of the junction unmatched. The CDR3 sequence is CATSRDRTGKPYDEKLFF. In nucleotides, the CDR3 is TGTGCCACCAGCAGAGACCGGACAGGGAAGCCATACGATGAAAAACTGTTTTTT. The full variable domain, with the rest looked up from reference TRBV15 and TRBJ1-4, is DAMVIQNPRYQVTQFGKPVTLSCSQTLNHNVMYWYQQKSSQAPKLLFHYYDKDFNNEADTPDNFQSRRPNTSFCFLDIRSPGLGDTAMYLCATSRDRTGKPYDEKLFFGSGTQLSVL.

The V and J genes are TRBV19 and TRBJ1-5; 8 nucleotides line up with TRBD1. This CDR3 region has 15 residues. Germline-derived CDR1 and CDR2 are LNHDA and SQIVND (reference sequence). The V gene end was trimmed by 7 bases and the J gene end by 3 bases; junction bases not matched to a gene: 8. The DNA for the CDR3 is TGTGCCAGTAACCCCGACAGGGGAAACAATCAGCCCCAGCATTTT. Translation: CASNPDRGNNQPQHF.

The V and J genes are TRBV7-9 and TRBJ2-1; the D gene is possibly TRBD2 (9 bases). The germline gives CDR1 SEHNR, CDR2 FQNEAQ (reference sequence). Trimming pared 5 bases from V and 7 bases from J, leaving 21 bases between. The CDR3 totals 16 residues. The CDR3 sequence: CASSPGGGGVRNEQFF. The CDR3 DNA reads as TGTGCCAGCAGCCCAGGGGGCGGGGGGGTAAGGAATGAGCAGTTCTTC.

The chain joins TRBV7-6 to TRBJ2-3; 7 bases map to TRBD2. J lost 0 bases, V lost 0 bases, and 6 bases had no gene match. Germline V CDR1 and CDR2: SGHVS, FNYEAQ. This CDR3 has 17 residues. The CDR3 nucleotides are TGTGCCAGCAGCTTAGCGTGGGGTAGCGGGAGCACAGATACGCAGTATTTT. Protein: CASSLAWGSGSTDTQYF.

In this sample, this clone turned up once. V usage is TRBV5-8 and J usage is TRBJ2-7; TRBD2 might be the D (5 bases). CDR3 length: 12 amino acids. Germline V gene lookup returns CDR1 SGHTS and CDR2 YDEGEE. The V and J ends lost 1 base and 5 bases respectively, with 7 bases between them. The CDR3 DNA reads TGTGCCAGCAGCTTGTTCGGGAACGAGCAGTACGTC. It encodes CASSLFGNEQYV.

This clone was recorded at least ten times. V gene TRBV5-1 combines with J gene TRBJ2-3; 8 bases agree with TRBD2. Germline CDR1 SGHRS, CDR2 YFSETQ. Trimming took 2 bases from V and 2 from J; bases not matched to a gene: 4. This CDR3 region has 15 residues. CDR3 nucleotides: TGCGCCAGCAGCTTAGCGGGAGTCACCACAGATACGCAGTATTTT. Protein sequence: CASSLAGVTTDTQYF.